One and the same sample provided the 11 T cell receptor beta chains below, sequenced in a study of blood T cell repertoires in COVID-19. This table comes from immunoSEQ multiplex PCR, and its TCRdb copy is limited to in-frame clones, with some not included. The data show roughly 500,000 clones, with about nine tenths seen just once and roughly 8.5% held by the top ten. Sequenced material: PBMCs or T cells enriched from blood (not recorded which). These receptor sequences come from an older woman who had recovered from COVID-19.

Comments on this clone: Other DNA sequences in the sample encode the same CDR3. The gene calls are TRBV20-1 and TRBJ2-1, with TRBD1 matching over 9 bases. V gave up 6 bases and J gave up 7 bases; unmatched junction bases: 1. The CDR3 runs to 11 residues. In germline, CDR1 is DFQATT, CDR2 SNEGSKA (reference sequence). CDR3 amino acids: CSAGQGNEQFF. CDR3 bases: TGCAGTGCCGGACAGGGGAATGAGCAGTTCTTC.

V gene TRBV25-1 combines with J gene TRBJ1-6, with D possibly TRBD1 on 6 matching bases. Germline loops: CDR1 MGHDK, CDR2 SYGVNS. The CDR3 spans 17 residues. Trimming cost V 3 bases and J 1 base, with 13 bases left between them. The CDR3 here is CASSDSGTWSYNSPLHF. CDR3 bases: TGTGCCAGCAGTGATTCCGGGACATGGTCCTATAATTCACCCCTCCACTTT.

The DNA for the CDR3 is TGTGCCTGGATGATAGCAGGGGTCGATTCACCCCTCCACTTT. Translating it yields CAWMIAGVDSPLHF. The V gene is TRBV30, the J gene TRBJ1-6; perhaps TRBD1 as D (6 bases). V shed 4 bases and J shed 8 bases, with 15 bases lying between them. Germline V gives CDR1 GTSNPN, CDR2 SVGIG (reference sequence). This CDR3 contains 14 residues.

The chain combines TRBV2 with TRBJ1-3; D is undetermined. CDR1 and CDR2 from the germline V gene are SNHLY and FYNNEI. The CDR3 sequence is 15 residues long. V was trimmed by 4 bases and J by 2 bases, leaving 12 bases between them. The DNA of the CDR3 is TGTGCCAGCAGTGTCGAGGGAAACCCTGGAAACACCATATATTTT. Protein: CASSVEGNPGNTIYF.

The V gene is TRBV6-1, the J gene TRBJ1-2, with a tentative D call TRBD1 (5 bases). The ends were cut back, 3 bases at V and 2 bases at J, with 10 bases in the middle. This CDR3 is 14 amino acids long. Per germline, CDR1 MNHNS and CDR2 SASEGT. The CDR3 loop reads CASSESRGNYGYTF. In nucleotides, the CDR3 is TGTGCCAGCAGTGAGTCGCGGGGCAACTATGGCTACACCTTC.

The chain links TRBV5-5 to TRBJ1-1; D is unresolved. The CDR3 extends over 13 amino acids. Per germline, CDR1 SGHKS and CDR2 YYEKEE (reference sequence). Trimming left V 6 bases short and J 3 bases short, with 12 bases between. The CDR3 coding sequence is TGTGCCAGCAACGTAAAACTAGACACTGAAGCTTTCTTT. Translation gives CASNVKLDTEAFF.

The V and J genes are TRBV6-1 and TRBJ2-7; no reliable D call. The CDR3 is made up of 14 amino acids. Germline V gene lookup returns CDR1 MNHNS and CDR2 SASEGT. Trimming pared 3 bases from V and 0 bases from J, leaving 9 bases between. For the CDR3, the DNA is TGTGCCAGCAGTGATTGGCCTAGCTCCTACGAGCAGTACGTC. Amino acid sequence: CASSDWPSSYEQYV.

This chain joins TRBV3-1 (or the pseudogene TRBV3-2) and TRBJ1-6, with TRBD1 as a possible D gene (5 bases). Germline V gene lookup returns CDR1 LGHDT and CDR2 YNNKEL (reference sequence). The CDR3 spans 15 residues. The V end lost 7 bases, the J end lost 11 bases, and 21 bases lay between the germline ends. CDR3 sequence reads: CASTTGPGGITPLHF. The CDR3 bases are TGTGCCAGCACAACAGGCCCGGGCGGGATTACACCCCTCCACTTT.

The chain recombines TRBV6-6 with TRBJ2-7, with TRBD1 matching over 7 bases. After removal of 5 bases from V and 0 bases from J, the junction contained 4 bases not matched to a gene. From germline, CDR1 is MNHNY and CDR2 SVGAGI (reference sequence). The CDR3 covers 14 residues. The CDR3 loop reads CASSEDRTSYEQYF. The CDR3 nucleotides read TGTGCCAGCAGTGAGGACAGGACCTCCTACGAGCAGTACTTC.

The chain is built from TRBV10-3 and TRBJ1-1; TRBD1 matches at 9 bases. CDR3 size: 15 residues. The trim removed 2 bases at V and 4 bases at J, leaving 5 bases unmatched. Germline-derived CDR1 and CDR2 are ENHRY and SYGVKD. DNA of the CDR3: TGTGCCATCAGTGAGGGGACAGGGAAGGGCACTGAAGCTTTCTTT. Translating it yields CAISEGTGKGTEAFF.

Only a few counts were recorded for this clone. J is TRBJ1-5 and V is TRBV25-1, with TRBD1 matching 9 bases. Germline lookup yields CDR1 MGHDK and CDR2 SYGVNS. This CDR3 comprises 14 residues. Unmatched junction bases numbered 4, after V lost 7 bases and J lost 3 bases. CDR3 nucleotide sequence: TGTGCCAGCACCCGGGACAGGGTCAATCAGCCCCAGCATTTT. It yields the protein CASTRDRVNQPQHF.